What follows is one TCR beta chain and its context. Its antigen is not identified. Markers CD45RO/CCR7/CD25/CD127/CD95/CD27 served to sort CD4+ naive, central memory, regulatory and stem cell-like memory cells. V was clipped by 5 bases and J by 8 bases, with 12 bases between them. CDR3 length: 12 residues. CDR1 is SGHVS and CDR2 is FNYEAQ in the germline V gene. This sample was included in a study of beta chain features in type 1 diabetes. General study points: Within each of all four CD4+ subsets, Type 1 diabetes patients had TCRB CDR3s that were moderately but significantly shorter.

Expressed TCRB transcripts were sequenced because the entire RNA isolate underwent reverse transcription. Data came from immunoSEQ multiplex PCR; TCRdb stores just in-frame clones and leaves some out. The sample has some 370,000 clones; over 8.5% are singletons. Sequences were obtained from central memory CD4+ T cells from blood. The chain has TRBV7-6 and TRBJ1-2; the D gene is possibly TRBD1 (6 bases). The origin of this receptor is a man aged 25 to 40 with type 1 diabetes. The CDR3 nucleotides are TGTGCCAGCAGCCTATCAGGGGAAGGCTACACCTTC. It encodes CASSLSGEGYTF.